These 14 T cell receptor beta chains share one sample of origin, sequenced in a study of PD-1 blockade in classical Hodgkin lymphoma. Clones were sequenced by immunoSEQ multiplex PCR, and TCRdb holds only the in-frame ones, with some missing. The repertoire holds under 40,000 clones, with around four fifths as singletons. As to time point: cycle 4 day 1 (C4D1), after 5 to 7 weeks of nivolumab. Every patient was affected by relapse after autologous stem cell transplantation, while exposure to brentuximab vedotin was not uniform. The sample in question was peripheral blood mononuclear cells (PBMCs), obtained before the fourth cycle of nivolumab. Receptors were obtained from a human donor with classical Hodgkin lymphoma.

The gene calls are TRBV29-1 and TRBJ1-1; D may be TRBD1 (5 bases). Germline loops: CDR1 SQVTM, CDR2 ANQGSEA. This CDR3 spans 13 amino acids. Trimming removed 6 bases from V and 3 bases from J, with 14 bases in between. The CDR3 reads CSVRVQADTEAFF. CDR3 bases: TGCAGCGTGCGAGTACAGGCTGACACTGAAGCTTTCTTT.

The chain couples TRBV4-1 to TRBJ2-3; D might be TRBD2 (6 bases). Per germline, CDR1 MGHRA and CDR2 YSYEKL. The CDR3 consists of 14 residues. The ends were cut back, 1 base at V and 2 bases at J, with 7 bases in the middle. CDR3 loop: CASSQGRDTDTQYF. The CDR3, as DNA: TGCGCCAGCAGCCAAGGGAGGGACACAGATACGCAGTATTTT.

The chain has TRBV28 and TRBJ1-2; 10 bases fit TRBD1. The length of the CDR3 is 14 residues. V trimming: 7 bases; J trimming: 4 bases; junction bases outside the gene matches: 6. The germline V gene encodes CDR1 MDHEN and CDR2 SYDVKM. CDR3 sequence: CASIPGDRGYGYTF. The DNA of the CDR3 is TGTGCCAGCATCCCAGGGGACAGGGGCTATGGCTACACCTTC.

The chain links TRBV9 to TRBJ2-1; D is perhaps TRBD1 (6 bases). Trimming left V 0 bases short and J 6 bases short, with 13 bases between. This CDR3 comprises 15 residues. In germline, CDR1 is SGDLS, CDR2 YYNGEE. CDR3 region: CASSVGTDLGNEQFF. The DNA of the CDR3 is TGTGCCAGCAGCGTAGGGACAGACCTCGGCAATGAGCAGTTCTTC.

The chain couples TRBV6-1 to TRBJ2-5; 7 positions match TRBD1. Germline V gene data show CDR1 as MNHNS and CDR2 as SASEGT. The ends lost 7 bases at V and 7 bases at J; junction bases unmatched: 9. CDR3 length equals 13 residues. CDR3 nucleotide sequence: TGTGCCAGCATTCGGACAGGAGCCGTGACCCAGTACTTC. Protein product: CASIRTGAVTQYF.

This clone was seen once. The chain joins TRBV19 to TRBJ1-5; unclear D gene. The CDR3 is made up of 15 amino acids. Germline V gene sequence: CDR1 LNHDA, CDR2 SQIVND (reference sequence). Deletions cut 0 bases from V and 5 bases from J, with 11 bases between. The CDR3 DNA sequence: TGTGCCAGTAGTATAGAGGAGAGCCGGGATCAGCCCCAGCATTTT. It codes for CASSIEESRDQPQHF.

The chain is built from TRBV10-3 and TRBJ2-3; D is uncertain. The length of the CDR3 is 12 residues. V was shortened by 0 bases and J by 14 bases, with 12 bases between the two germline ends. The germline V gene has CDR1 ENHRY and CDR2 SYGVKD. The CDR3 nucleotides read TGTGCCATCAGTGAGTCGGCCATGACCCCGTATTTT. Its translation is CAISESAMTPYF.

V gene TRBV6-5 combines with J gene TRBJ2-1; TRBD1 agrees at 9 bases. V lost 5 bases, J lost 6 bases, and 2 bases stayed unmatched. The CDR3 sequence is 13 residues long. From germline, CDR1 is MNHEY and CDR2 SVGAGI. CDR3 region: CASSTDRGNEQFF. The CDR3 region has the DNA TGTGCCAGCAGTACGGACAGGGGCAATGAGCAGTTCTTC.

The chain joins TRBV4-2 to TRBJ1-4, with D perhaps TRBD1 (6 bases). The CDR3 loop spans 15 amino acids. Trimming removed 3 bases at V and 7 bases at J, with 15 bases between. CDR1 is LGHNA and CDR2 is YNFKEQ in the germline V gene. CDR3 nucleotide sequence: TGTGCCAGCAGCCAGAGAGGGGGAGAAGGTGAAAAACTGTTTTTT. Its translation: CASSQRGGEGEKLFF.

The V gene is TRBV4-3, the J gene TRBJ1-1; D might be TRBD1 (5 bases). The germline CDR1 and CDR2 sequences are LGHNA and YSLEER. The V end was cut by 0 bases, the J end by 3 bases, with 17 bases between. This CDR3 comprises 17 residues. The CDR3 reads CASSQDGGTGSYTEAFF. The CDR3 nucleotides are TGCGCCAGCAGCCAAGATGGGGGAACAGGTTCCTACACTGAAGCTTTCTTT.

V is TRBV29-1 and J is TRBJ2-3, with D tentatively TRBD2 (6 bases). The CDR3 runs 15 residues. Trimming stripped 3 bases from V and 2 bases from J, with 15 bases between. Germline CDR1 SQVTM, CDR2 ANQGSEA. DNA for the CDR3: TGCAGCGTTGATATAGCGGCTTCCTTCACAGATACGCAGTATTTT. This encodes CSVDIAASFTDTQYF.

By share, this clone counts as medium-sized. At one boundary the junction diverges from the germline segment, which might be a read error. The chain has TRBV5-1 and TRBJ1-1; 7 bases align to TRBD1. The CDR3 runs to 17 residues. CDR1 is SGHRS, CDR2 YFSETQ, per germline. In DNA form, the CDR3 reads TGCGCCAGCAGTTTGGGACACGGACAGGCGGGGAACACTGAAGCTTTCTTT. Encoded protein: CASSLGHGQAGNTEAFF. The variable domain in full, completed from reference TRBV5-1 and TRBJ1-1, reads KAGVTQTPRYLIKTRGQQVTLSCSPISGHRSVSWYQQTPGQGLQFLFEYFSETQRNKGNFPGRFSGRQFSNSRSEMNVSTLELGDSALYLCASSLGHGQAGNTEAFFGQGTRLTVV.

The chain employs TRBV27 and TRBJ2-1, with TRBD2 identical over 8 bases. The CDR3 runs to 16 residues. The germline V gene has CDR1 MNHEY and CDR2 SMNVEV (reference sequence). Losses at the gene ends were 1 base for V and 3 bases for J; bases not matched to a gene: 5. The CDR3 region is CASSLLSSGFYNEQFF. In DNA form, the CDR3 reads TGTGCCAGCAGTTTATTATCTAGCGGGTTCTACAATGAGCAGTTCTTC.

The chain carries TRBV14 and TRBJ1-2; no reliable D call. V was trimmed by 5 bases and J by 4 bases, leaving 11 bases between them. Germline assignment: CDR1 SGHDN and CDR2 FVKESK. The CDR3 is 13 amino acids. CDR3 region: CASSVGRSYGYTF. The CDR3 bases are TGTGCCAGCAGCGTCGGACGAAGCTATGGCTACACCTTC.